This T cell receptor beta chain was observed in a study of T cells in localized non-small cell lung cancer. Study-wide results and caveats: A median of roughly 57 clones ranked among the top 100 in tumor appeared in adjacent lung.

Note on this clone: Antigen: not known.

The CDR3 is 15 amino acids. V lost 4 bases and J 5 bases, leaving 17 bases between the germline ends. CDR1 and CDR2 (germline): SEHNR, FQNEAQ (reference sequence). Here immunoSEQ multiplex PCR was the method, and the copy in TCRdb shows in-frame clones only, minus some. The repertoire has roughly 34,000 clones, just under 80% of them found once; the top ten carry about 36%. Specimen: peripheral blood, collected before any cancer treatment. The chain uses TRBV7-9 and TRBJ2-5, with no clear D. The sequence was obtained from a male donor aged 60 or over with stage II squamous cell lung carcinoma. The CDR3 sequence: CASSSRLRLGETQYF. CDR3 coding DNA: TGTGCCAGCAGCTCTCGGCTCCGATTAGGCGAGACCCAGTACTTC.